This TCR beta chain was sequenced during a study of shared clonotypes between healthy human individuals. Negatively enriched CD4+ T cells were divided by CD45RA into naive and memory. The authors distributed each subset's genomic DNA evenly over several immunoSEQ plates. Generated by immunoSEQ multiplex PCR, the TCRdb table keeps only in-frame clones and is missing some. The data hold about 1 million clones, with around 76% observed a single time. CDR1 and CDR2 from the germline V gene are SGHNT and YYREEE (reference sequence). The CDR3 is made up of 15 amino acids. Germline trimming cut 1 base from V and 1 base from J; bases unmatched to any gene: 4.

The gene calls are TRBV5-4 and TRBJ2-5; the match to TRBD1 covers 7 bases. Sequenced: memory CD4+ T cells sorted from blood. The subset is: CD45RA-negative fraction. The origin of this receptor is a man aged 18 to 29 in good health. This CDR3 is CASSLLQGTQETQYF. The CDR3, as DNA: TGTGCCAGCAGCTTGTTACAGGGGACCCAAGAGACCCAGTACTTC.